The 27 T cell receptor beta chains presented below share a single source sample, sequenced in a study of CD8 T cells in Susac syndrome. Reverse transcription of roughly 0.5 to 1 ug RNA used random hexamers. Via MiXCR, TCRdb re-called the immunoSEQ multiplex PCR reads, giving one row per CDR3 protein. The sample includes some 130,000 distinct CDR3 sequences, roughly 94% of them seen just once. The sequenced sample consisted of CD4+ T cells from PBMCs. All receptors come from a human donor with multiple sclerosis.

DNA of the CDR3: TGTGCCATCAGTGTAGGGCCTAGCATCATAGATGAGCAGTTCTTC. Translation: CAISVGPSIIDEQFF. The chain is built from TRBV10-3 and TRBJ2-1; possibly TRBD2 for D (5 bases). V gave up 4 bases and J gave up 8 bases, with 18 bases separating them. The CDR3 covers 15 residues. Germline-derived CDR1 and CDR2 are ENHRY and SYGVKD.

This clonotype was counted once. The genes are TRBV5-4 and TRBJ2-1, with 11 bases fitting TRBD2. CDR3 length: 14 residues. Germline CDR1 reads SGHNT; CDR2 reads YYREEE (reference sequence). Trimming cost V 2 bases and J 8 bases; bases outside gene matches: 3. In nucleotides, the CDR3 is TGTGCCAGCAGCTTCCCGGGACTAGCGGATGAGCAGTTCTTC. This encodes CASSFPGLADEQFF.

The chain employs TRBV7-9 and TRBJ2-3; 9 nucleotides match TRBD1. The CDR3 length is 19 residues. Germline V gives CDR1 SEHNR, CDR2 FQNEAQ (reference sequence). After removal of 5 bases from V and 0 bases from J, the junction contained 15 bases not matched to a gene. The CDR3 sequence: CASSPRRGTGPTSTDTQYF. The CDR3 region has the DNA TGTGCCAGCAGCCCAAGACGTGGGACAGGGCCTACTAGCACAGATACGCAGTATTTT.

The chain has TRBV18 and TRBJ1-5; 9 bases are shared with TRBD1. J gave up 2 bases and V 5 bases, and 7 bases lay outside the gene matches. Germline assignment: CDR1 KGHSH and CDR2 LQKENI. There are 16 residues in the CDR3. The DNA for the CDR3 is TGTGCCAGCTCAACTACAGGGGGCGCAGGCAATCAGCCCCAGCATTTT. Its protein is CASSTTGGAGNQPQHF.

The V call is TRBV13, the J call TRBJ1-1; D perhaps matches TRBD1 (6 bases). The CDR3 contains 15 residues. Between the trimmed V and J ends, which lost 1 base and 3 bases, there was a span of 12 bases. The germline V gene has CDR1 PRHDT and CDR2 FYEKMQ (reference sequence). The CDR3 is CASSLVDRRYTEAFF. As DNA, the CDR3 is TGTGCCAGCAGCTTAGTAGACAGGCGGTACACTGAAGCTTTCTTT.

The genes are TRBV7-3 and TRBJ2-2, with 7 bases aligning to TRBD1. The CDR3 consists of 15 residues. Germline CDR1 reads SGHTA; CDR2 reads FQGTGA. The V and J ends lost 2 bases and 0 bases, in that order; junction bases with no gene match: 0. The DNA for the CDR3 is TGTGCCAGCAGCTTACAGGGGGCGAACACCGGGGAGCTGTTTTTT. Its protein is CASSLQGANTGELFF.

V and J are TRBV18 and TRBJ1-2; D not resolved. With 4 bases removed from V and 2 bases from J, the gap between germline ends came to 11 bases. Germline CDR1 reads KGHSH; CDR2 reads LQKENI. This CDR3 region has 14 residues. CDR3 sequence reads: CASSQRMKNYGYTF. DNA for the CDR3: TGTGCCAGCTCACAACGCATGAAGAACTATGGCTACACCTTC.

The chain has TRBV29-1 and TRBJ1-1, with 11 bases aligning to TRBD1. V lost 7 bases and J lost 1; bases outside the gene matches: 8. Germline V CDR1 and CDR2: SQVTM, ANQGSEA. The CDR3 has 15 residues. The CDR3 here is CSGGQGAGRNTEAFF. The CDR3 DNA is TGCAGCGGAGGACAGGGGGCGGGCAGGAACACTGAAGCTTTCTTT.

The chain employs TRBV6-2 or TRBV6-3 and TRBJ1-5, with D possibly matching TRBD1 (5 bases). The V gene lost 4 bases and the J gene lost 2 bases, with 9 bases spanning the gap. The CDR3 loop spans 14 amino acids. Germline V gene sequence: CDR1 MNHEY, CDR2 SVGEGT. The CDR3 protein is CASSSQGGNQPQHF. In DNA, the CDR3 is TGTGCCAGCAGTTCGCAGGGAGGCAATCAGCCCCAGCATTTT.

J is TRBJ1-1 and V is TRBV18; tentative D call: TRBD1 (5 bases). Germline V lookup: CDR1 KGHSH, CDR2 LQKENI. The CDR3 has 13 residues. The V end lost 5 bases, the J end lost 1 base, and 8 bases lay between the germline ends. The CDR3 coding sequence is TGTGCCAGCTCAACGACAGAGAACACTGAAGCTTTCTTT. It specifies CASSTTENTEAFF.

J is TRBJ2-7 and V is TRBV20-1; 12 nucleotides agree with TRBD2. The CDR3 spans 16 residues. The V and J ends lost 6 bases and 9 bases, in that order; junction bases with no gene match: 18. Germline loops: CDR1 DFQATT, CDR2 SNEGSKA (reference sequence). The CDR3 protein is CSAARRLAGVLLRQYF. The DNA of the CDR3 is TGCAGTGCCGCACGCCGACTAGCGGGAGTTCTATTGCGGCAGTACTTC.

This chain uses TRBV10-2 with TRBJ1-1; D call uncertain. Germline lookup yields CDR1 WSHSY and CDR2 SAAADI. The V end lost 0 bases, the J end lost 8 bases, and 7 bases lay between the germline ends. This CDR3 comprises 12 residues. CDR3 DNA: TGCGCCAGCAGTGAGTCCTTGGGGGAAGCTTTCTTT. This gives the protein CASSESLGEAFF.

This chain joins TRBV6-5 and TRBJ1-5; D not certain. The CDR3 has 14 amino acids. The germline V and J ends were trimmed by 6 bases and 4 bases, with 13 bases remaining between them. The germline V gene has CDR1 MNHEY and CDR2 SVGAGI. For the CDR3, the DNA is TGTGCCAGCAGGGAGAGAGCCACAAATCAGCCCCAGCATTTT. Amino acids: CASRERATNQPQHF.

The genes are TRBV4-1 and TRBJ2-3, with 7 bases matching TRBD1. J was trimmed by 3 bases and V by 2 bases; bases with no gene match: 8. The CDR3 has 16 residues. The germline gives CDR1 MGHRA, CDR2 YSYEKL. The CDR3 coding sequence is TGCGCCAGCAGCCAACCGGGATTGGGACAGACAGATACGCAGTATTTT. Its translation: CASSQPGLGQTDTQYF.

The CDR3 reads CASSQGPQETYEQYF. CDR3 sequence (DNA): TGTGCCAGCAGCCAAGGACCTCAGGAGACCTACGAGCAGTACTTC. The rearrangement joins TRBV6-2 or TRBV6-3 to TRBJ2-7, with unresolved D. V lost 6 bases and J lost 2, with 17 bases in between. Germline values: CDR1 MNHEY, CDR2 SVGEGT. The CDR3 runs 15 residues.

The table lists this clonotype with a few counts. The chain recombines TRBV30 with TRBJ2-7, with TRBD2 as a possible D gene (6 bases). V lost 0 bases and J 0 bases, leaving 12 bases between the germline ends. The CDR3 contains 15 residues. The V gene's germline CDR1 is GTSNPN and CDR2 SVGIG (reference sequence). The chain's CDR3 is CAWSVLGGGSYEQYF. Here the CDR3 DNA reads TGTGCCTGGAGTGTACTCGGGGGTGGCTCCTACGAGCAGTACTTC.

The rearrangement links TRBV30 to TRBJ1-1; 8 bases fit TRBD1. The ends lost 5 bases at V and 1 base at J; junction bases unmatched: 3. Germline V gene sequence: CDR1 GTSNPN, CDR2 SVGIG (reference sequence). The length of the CDR3 is 13 residues. DNA for the CDR3: TGTGCCTGGCTTGACAGGGGGAACACTGAAGCTTTCTTT. It translates to CAWLDRGNTEAFF.

V usage is TRBV6-2 or TRBV6-3 and J usage is TRBJ2-7; 9 positions agree with TRBD1. From germline, CDR1 is MNHEY and CDR2 SVGEGT. V shed 4 bases and J 6 bases; nucleotides not matched to a gene: 1. This CDR3 spans 12 amino acids. In nucleotides, the CDR3 is TGTGCCAGCAGTTCGACAGGGGGCGAGCAGTACTTC. Its protein product is CASSSTGGEQYF.

J is TRBJ1-1 and V is TRBV20-1, with D tentatively TRBD1 (5 bases). The V gene's germline CDR1 is DFQATT and CDR2 SNEGSKA (reference sequence). Trimming removed 4 bases from V and 1 base from J, with 7 bases in between. The CDR3 runs to 12 residues. The CDR3 region is CSATQGNTEAFF. The CDR3 nucleotides read TGCAGTGCTACCCAGGGGAACACTGAAGCTTTCTTT.

The J gene is TRBJ2-4, the V gene TRBV24-1; 14 bases line up with TRBD2. V lost 6 bases, J lost 6 bases, and 24 bases stayed unmatched. The CDR3 covers 22 residues. Germline V CDR1 and CDR2: KGHDR, SFDVKD. CDR3 residues: CATSPLPGLAGVLVDFVNIQYF. CDR3 DNA: TGTGCCACCAGTCCCCTACCGGGACTAGCGGGAGTTTTGGTGGATTTCGTAAACATTCAGTACTTC.

The chain is built from TRBV19 and TRBJ1-1; TRBD1 agrees at 9 bases. V lost 6 bases to trimming and J lost 4 bases; unmatched junction nucleotides: 3. Germline CDR1 and CDR2: LNHDA and SQIVND (reference sequence). This CDR3 has 13 amino acids. The CDR3 DNA reads TGTGCCAGTAGGGGACAGGGTAGCACTGAAGCTTTCTTT. Its translation is CASRGQGSTEAFF.

The chain recombines TRBV9 with TRBJ2-2; possibly TRBD2 for D (5 bases). V lost 3 bases, J lost 4 bases, and 22 bases lay in between. The CDR3 runs 18 residues. The germline V gene has CDR1 SGDLS and CDR2 YYNGEE. CDR3 region: CASSANSRPGRGTGELFF. CDR3 DNA sequence: TGTGCCAGCAGCGCCAATAGTAGACCTGGACGGGGCACCGGGGAGCTGTTTTTT. Full variable domain (remainder filled in from reference TRBV9 and TRBJ2-2): DSGVTQTPKHLITATGQRVTLRCSPRSGDLSVYWYQQSLDQGLQFLIQYYNGEERAKGNILERFSAQQFPDLHSELNLSSLELGDSALYFCASSANSRPGRGTGELFFGEGSRLTVL.

The chain joins TRBV6-5 to TRBJ1-1, with 7 bases matching TRBD1. V trimming: 6 bases; J trimming: 3 bases; junction bases outside the gene matches: 13. Germline values: CDR1 MNHEY, CDR2 SVGAGI. The CDR3 runs to 16 residues. CDR3 amino acids: CASSYTTDRADTEAFF. The DNA of the CDR3 is TGTGCCAGCAGCTACACAACCGACAGGGCCGACACTGAAGCTTTCTTT.

This chain uses TRBV5-6 with TRBJ1-1; 8 nucleotides agree with TRBD1. Germline V gene sequence: CDR1 SGHDT, CDR2 YYEEEE. This CDR3 contains 13 residues. J lost 7 bases, V lost 0 bases, and 2 bases had no gene match. CDR3 DNA sequence: TGTGCCAGCAGCTTGGACAGGGGGGGTGAAGCTTTCTTT. Protein: CASSLDRGGEAFF.

The gene calls are TRBV3-1 and TRBJ1-1, with no clear D. Trimming shortened V by 5 bases and J by 10 bases, and 23 bases separated the two germline ends. The germline gives CDR1 LGHDT, CDR2 YNNKEL (reference sequence). The length of the CDR3 is 15 residues. DNA for the CDR3: TGTGCCAGCAGCGGTCGTAAATCCGGGCAGGCTCGAGCTTTCTTT. Translation gives CASSGRKSGQARAFF.

V and J are TRBV7-9 and TRBJ2-4, with D perhaps matching TRBD1 or TRBD2 (6 bases each). This CDR3 spans 13 amino acids. Trimming removed 7 bases at V and 8 bases at J, with 15 bases between. Germline V lookup: CDR1 SEHNR, CDR2 FQNEAQ (reference sequence). The CDR3 is CASTPKEGDIQYF. CDR3 nucleotides: TGTGCCAGCACCCCCAAGGAGGGGGACATTCAGTACTTC. The whole variable domain, filled in from reference TRBV7-9 and TRBJ2-4, reads DTGVSQNPRHKITKRGQNVTFRCDPISEHNRLYWYRQTLGQGPEFLTYFQNEAQLEKSRLLSDRFSAERPKGSFSTLEIQRTEQGDSAMYLCASTPKEGDIQYFGAGTRLSVL.

The chain has TRBV7-9 and TRBJ1-1; D is perhaps TRBD1 (5 bases). V shed 5 bases and J shed 4 bases, with 11 bases lying between them. Germline V gene data show CDR1 as SEHNR and CDR2 as FQNEAQ (reference sequence). This CDR3 region has 13 residues. CDR3 DNA sequence: TGTGCCAGCAGCATTGCAGGGATCACTGAAGCTTTCTTT. This translates into CASSIAGITEAFF.